This TCR beta chain was retrieved from a study of blood T cells in healthy people across ages. Trimming took 0 bases from V and 0 from J, leaving 10 bases between them. The germline V gene has CDR1 SGHRS and CDR2 YFSETQ. The CDR3 runs 16 residues. This clonotype was recorded many times. As yet, its antigen is unknown. Donors were systemically healthy Caucasian individuals from Russia aged roughly 6 to 100 years. Total RNA extracted from each sample amounted to at least 5.5 micrograms. General study points: Comparison with aged donors showed that long-lived donors had more naive CD4+ cells and higher diversity. Estimates of diversity drawn from one million T cells were considered underestimates.

Alongside a J-beta primer mix, a sample-barcoded 5' primer served in a second PCR lasting roughly 7 to 11 cycles. TCRdb fed the 5' RACE reads into MiXCR, producing one record per CDR3 protein. The table has around 1,500,000 distinct CDR3 sequences, 28% seen once. The sequence derives from a woman between 25 and 40 years old in good health. Specimen: blood. The gene calls are TRBV5-1 and TRBJ2-1, with D tentatively TRBD2 (5 bases). CDR3 sequence: CASSLAGISSYNEQFF. The CDR3 DNA reads as TGCGCCAGCAGCTTGGCCGGGATAAGCTCCTACAATGAGCAGTTCTTC.